Given below is one T cell receptor (beta chain) in context. Its recognized antigen is unknown. No much larger clonotype is one base removed from it; base qualities were not supplied. The time point label, as the study defines it: week 5, during vaccination. A 20-mer mutant IDH1 peptide at 300 micrograms in Montanide made up each vaccine dose, which was injected subcutaneously together with topical imiquimod. Newly diagnosed WHO grade 3 or 4 IDH1-mutant astrocytomas showing loss of nuclear ATRX were present in the donors. The samples were drawn from NOA16, a multicentre, single-arm, open-label phase I trial in Germany that tested a mutant IDH1 peptide vaccine in humans for the first time. Genomic DNA for TCRB sequencing was isolated from EDTA blood with the DNeasy Blood and Tissue Kit. The record originates from a study of a mutant IDH1 vaccine in newly diagnosed glioma (dated by TCRdb to the early 2020s). In terms of the full investigation: Across visits V03 through V10, patients got a total of eight vaccinations, given in weeks 1, 3, 5, 7, 11, 15, 19 and 23. Vaccination was initiated 4-6 weeks after radiotherapy alone, or concurrently with temozolomide cycles in the chemotherapy-containing groups. The roughly 33 treated patients were approximately 62% male and roughly 40% female, with a mean age of about 43 years. Before enrollment, patients had received standard therapy of radiotherapy alone, temozolomide alone, or radiochemotherapy with temozolomide; most received the combination. Six visits were used for peripheral blood collection: V03 (baseline), V05, V07, V10, V12 and V13. For exploratory analyses, longitudinal TCRB deep sequencing was carried out in 25 treated patients wherever samples were available.

Study-wide conclusions, independent of this receptor: Vaccine-induced immune responses across multiple MHC alleles were detected in about 92% of patients. The authors stated that sample limitations prevented analyses of patient blood samples from being reproduced. PBMC samples for TCRB deep sequencing were selected based on availability. Pseudoprogression seemed to be unrelated to changes in the top peripheral T cell clonotypes found by TCRB sequencing.

Receptors were amplified or captured by the immunoSEQ multiplex PCR assay. Following the manufacturer's protocol, the hsTCRB Kit was used to amplify rearranged TCR beta chain sequences. Sequencing of TCRB libraries was carried out on an Illumina MiSeq. Concerning the study's data processing: The proprietary platform of the kit vendor was used for demultiplexing, trimming and gene mapping. The source is immuneACCESS, and TCRdb retained only in-frame sequences with V and J called. Part of the clones is not carried over; for the studies checked, unresolved V genes explain less than half of this, and the remainder is unexplained. V, J and clone size were drawn from that table, and D and trimming were deduced from the DNA. The sample data list about 60,000 clones, and about 86% of these were observed just once. The ten biggest clones cover around 7% of the sample. The sequence was collected from a woman aged 50 to 65 with glioma. The specimen was PBMCs, collected from a glioma patient whose treatment included an IDH1 peptide vaccine.

The nucleotide sequence reads TGTGCCAGCAGCCCGCAGACAGGGGGCGGCGGACCCCTCCACTTT. Protein translation: CASSPQTGGGGPLHF. In this chain, TRBV7-2 is recombined with TRBJ1-6; 10 central bases correspond to TRBD1. CDR1 SGHTA and CDR2 FQGNSA were looked up in the germline V gene. From its cysteine to its phenylalanine, the CDR3 spans 15 amino acids. The DNA shown is the 45-base CDR3, in frame from base 1. After removal of 5 bases from V and 12 bases from J, the junction retains 10 bases not matched to a gene.